Detailed here is one T cell receptor (beta chain). What it binds is unknown. These data are taken from a study of shared clonotypes between healthy human individuals. The wider study: CD4 naive and memory got three plates each, CD8 naive two, CD8 memory one. Whole-study results and caveats: The donor pool, a small one, limited the genetic and exposure-history diversity represented. Large sequencing depth failed to make sorted-subset sequencing complete, rarefaction showed. Clonotypes shared by all four sorted-subset donors had higher generation probabilities than non-shared clonotypes.

The protocol was immunoSEQ multiplex PCR, while the TCRdb copy is restricted to in-frame clones and leaves out a portion. In the table there are 1.5 million to 2.5 million clones, approximately 95% of which are singletons. Naive CD8 cells, CD45RO-negative and positively selected for CCR7, excluded terminally differentiated effector memory CD45RA+ cells. Per germline, CDR1 SNHLY and CDR2 FYNNEI. V lost 6 bases and J 10 bases, leaving 15 bases between the germline ends. The CDR3 runs to 12 residues. This receptor was obtained from a man in his late teens or twenties in good health. Sequencing was done on a sample of naive CD8+ T cells sorted from blood. This chain links TRBV2 with TRBJ2-5; no clear D. The DNA for the CDR3 is TGTGCCAGCAGAGACATGGACCTTATCCAGTACTTC. Amino acid sequence: CASRDMDLIQYF.